This T cell receptor (beta chain) was sequenced during a study of OX40 agonist ivuxolimab in advanced cancers. Overall study: An agonistic human IgG2 monoclonal antibody against OX40 (CD134) was given.

Clones were read by immunoSEQ multiplex PCR, and TCRdb kept only the in-frame ones, dropping some. Of roughly 40,000 clones listed, roughly 88% are singletons. CDR3 length: 16 residues. Germline V CDR1 and CDR2: MDHEN, SYDVKM. Trimming cost V 10 bases and J 3 bases, with 21 bases left between them. The material was CD4+ or CD8+ T cells sorted from blood, obtained in a trial of the OX40 agonist ivuxolimab. This receptor was identified in an adult with an advanced solid tumor such as melanoma, head and neck, liver or kidney cancer. The chain combines TRBV28 with TRBJ2-2; no clear D gene. The CDR3 reads CATIHSSRMDTGELFF. CDR3 in DNA: TGTGCCACCATTCATTCCTCCCGAATGGACACCGGGGAGCTGTTTTTT.